What follows are 8 T cell receptor beta chains derived from one specimen sequenced in a study of shared clonotypes between healthy human individuals. Repertoires were generated with immunoSEQ multiplex PCR, while TCRdb's copy carries only in-frame clones and drops some. This table holds roughly 1.5 million clones, 95% to 99% found once. Material for sequencing was naive CD4+ T cells sorted from blood. As to subset: CD45RA+ positively selected. The receptors shown here come from a man aged 25-45 years in good health.

The chain joins TRBV18 to TRBJ2-6, with D uncertain. This CDR3 has 18 residues. CDR1 is KGHSH and CDR2 is LQKENI in the germline V gene. Deletions cut 1 base from V and 0 bases from J, with 13 bases between. The CDR3 spells CASSPLEGNLSGANVLTF. CDR3 bases: TGTGCCAGCTCACCACTTGAAGGGAACCTCTCTGGGGCCAACGTCCTGACTTTC.

This clone was seen just once. The chain carries TRBV30 and TRBJ2-3, with D unresolved. CDR3 length: 12 amino acids. Germline-derived CDR1 and CDR2 are GTSNPN and SVGIG (reference sequence). Trimming removed 1 base from V and 7 bases from J, with 9 bases in between. The CDR3 reads CAWSEKTYTQYF. CDR3 bases: TGTGCCTGGAGTGAAAAGACGTATACGCAGTATTTT.

J is TRBJ2-7 and V is TRBV7-2, with D possibly being TRBD1 (5 bases). Trimming cost V 7 bases and J 3 bases, with 22 bases left between them. The V gene's germline CDR1 is SGHTA and CDR2 FQGNSA. This CDR3 is built from 16 residues. As DNA, the CDR3 is TGTGCCAGCACTCCCCCGCCAGGGTTAAGACTCTACGAGCAGTACTTC. Translated: CASTPPPGLRLYEQYF.

The chain recombines TRBV27 with TRBJ1-1; possibly TRBD1 for D (6 bases). This CDR3 has 15 residues. Germline V gene sequence: CDR1 MNHEY, CDR2 SMNVEV (reference sequence). V was pared by 5 bases and J by 6 bases, with 19 bases between. The CDR3 spells CASSHRGGRGAEAFF. CDR3 DNA: TGTGCCAGCAGTCACCGAGGGGGGAGGGGGGCTGAAGCTTTCTTT.

This chain joins TRBV10-3 and TRBJ2-2; 12 nucleotides line up with TRBD2. V trimming: 4 bases; J trimming: 5 bases; junction bases outside the gene matches: 14. Germline-derived CDR1 and CDR2 are ENHRY and SYGVKD. The CDR3 is 19 residues long. The CDR3 reads CAISAKLAGGPLSTGELFF. Here the CDR3 DNA reads TGTGCCATCAGTGCCAAACTAGCGGGAGGACCCCTTAGTACCGGGGAGCTGTTTTTT.

The rearrangement uses TRBV4-2 and TRBJ2-3, with TRBD2 matching over 7 bases. There are 15 residues in the CDR3. Germline V gene data show CDR1 as LGHNA and CDR2 as YNFKEQ. The J segment lost 0 bases and the V segment lost 4 bases, leaving 4 bases of the junction unmatched. This CDR3 reads CASSPSGESTDTQYF. DNA for the CDR3: TGTGCCAGCAGCCCGAGCGGGGAAAGCACAGATACGCAGTATTTT.

The chain recombines TRBV28 with TRBJ2-1, with 7 bases aligning to TRBD1. Germline assignment: CDR1 MDHEN and CDR2 SYDVKM. Losses at the gene ends were 2 bases for V and 6 bases for J; bases not matched to a gene: 7. The CDR3 extends over 15 amino acids. The CDR3 sequence: CASSLMKGAFNEQFF. CDR3 bases: TGTGCCAGCAGTTTAATGAAGGGGGCTTTCAATGAGCAGTTCTTC. Filled out from reference TRBV28 and TRBJ2-1, the complete variable domain reads DVKVTQSSRYLVKRTGEKVFLECVQDMDHENMFWYRQDPGLGLRLIYFSYDVKMKEKGDIPEGYSVSREKKERFSLILESASTNQTSMYLCASSLMKGAFNEQFFGPGTRLTVL.

V usage is TRBV5-4 and J usage is TRBJ2-7; tentatively, D is TRBD2 (7 bases). This CDR3 is built from 15 residues. Trimming stripped 4 bases from V and 2 bases from J, with 16 bases between. Germline V gene lookup returns CDR1 SGHNT and CDR2 YYREEE (reference sequence). This CDR3 is CASSPGGGGPYEQYF. CDR3 DNA sequence: TGTGCCAGCAGCCCTGGTGGGGGGGGCCCCTACGAGCAGTACTTC.